One and the same sample provided the 5 T cell receptor beta chains below, sequenced in a study of cytomegalovirus exposure and HLA in healthy donors. Both 60 Vbeta primers and 13 Jbeta primers went into the PCR. Measured with immunoSEQ multiplex PCR; TCRdb has only the in-frame clones, and not every one. The sample has fewer than 150,000 clones, around 80% seen once. Source material: PBMCs. Receptors were obtained from a man in his forties in good health and CMV-seropositive.

Remarks on this clone: It is unclear where the CDR3 begins or ends on the DNA, so no DNA is shown, and the CDR3 is as TCRdb lists it. The rearrangement links TRBV12-2 to TRBJ2-6; the table's D gene call, TRBD1, was not cross checked with the DNA. TRBV12-2 is a documented pseudogene. A total of 14 residues make up the CDR3, ends included. Here the CDR3 reads CAGQFASGANVLTF.

The chain links TRBV4-3 to TRBJ2-5, with 11 bases identical to TRBD2. Matching the DNA end better, TRBJ2-7 makes the J call doubtful. CDR1 is LGHNA, CDR2 YSLEER, per germline. This CDR3 is built from 16 residues. The CDR3 nucleotides read TGCGCCAGCAGCCTGATACTAGCGGGAGTTCCCTACGAGCAGTACTTC. This translates into CASSLILAGVPYEQYF.

V usage is TRBV7-2 and J usage is TRBJ1-1, with 7 nucleotides matching TRBD1. This CDR3 spans 17 amino acids. CDR1 and CDR2 from the germline V gene are SGHTA and FQGNSA. J lost 0 bases, V lost 2 bases, and 9 bases had no gene match. CDR3 residues: CASSLQTGMLMNTEAFF. In DNA, the CDR3 is TGTGCCAGCAGCTTACAGACAGGGATGCTGATGAACACTGAAGCTTTCTTT.

V and J are TRBV4-3 and TRBJ2-5; weak D call: TRBD1 (6 bases). V gave up 3 bases and J gave up 7 bases, with 15 bases separating them. CDR1 is LGHNA and CDR2 is YSLEER in the germline V gene. The CDR3 extends over 14 amino acids. This CDR3 reads CASSQITGSGTQYF. The DNA for the CDR3 is TGCGCCAGCAGCCAGATTACAGGGTCCGGGACCCAGTACTTC.

V is TRBV11-1 and J is TRBJ1-2; 11 bases are a match to TRBD1. There are 14 residues in the CDR3. Germline CDR1 SGHAT, CDR2 FQDESV (reference sequence). Trimming at V came to 8 bases and at J to 4 bases, leaving 6 bases not matched to a gene. The CDR3 DNA is TGTGCCAGCCGGAGGACAGGGGGCGGCTATGGCTACACCTTC. Its translation: CASRRTGGGYGYTF.